This T cell receptor (beta chain) was recovered during a study of blood T cells in healthy people across ages. This clonotype was seen a few times. Alongside a J-beta primer mix, a sample-barcoded 5' primer served in a second PCR lasting about 6 to 11 cycles. Each of the cDNA molecules was tagged by a template-switch adaptor with 12 random nucleotides. TCRdb re-analysed the 5' RACE reads in MiXCR, keeping a single row per CDR3 protein. The sample lists over 1,500,000 distinct CDR3 sequences, just under 50% occurring once. Trimming left V 5 bases short and J 1 base short, with 11 bases between. The CDR3 contains 13 residues. The germline gives CDR1 DFQATT, CDR2 SNEGSKA (reference sequence).

This chain joins TRBV20-1 and TRBJ2-5; D perhaps matches TRBD1 (5 bases). The source material was blood. The sequence came from a woman aged 35 to 49 in good health. In DNA, the CDR3 is TGCAGTGCTCAGGCAGGGCCCCAAGAGACCCAGTACTTC. It encodes CSAQAGPQETQYF.